This T cell receptor beta chain was identified in a study of cytomegalovirus exposure and HLA in healthy donors. Germline lookup yields CDR1 SEHNR and CDR2 FQNEAQ (reference sequence). The CDR3 is made up of 17 amino acids. With respect to this clone: One junction end disagrees with the germline gene, perhaps due to a read error.

Primers for the PCR totalled 60 Vbeta and 13 Jbeta. Profiling relied on immunoSEQ multiplex PCR, and the TCRdb table lists in-frame clones only, not all of them. The sample lists over 150,000 clones, more than 80% seen once, with 0.6% to 0.7% in the top ten. This sequence joins TRBV7-9 and TRBJ2-2, with 11 bases identical to TRBD2. What was sequenced was PBMCs. This receptor was taken from a boy aged 5-17 years in good health and CMV-seronegative. CDR3 DNA: TGTTCCAGCAGCCCAGGGACTAGCGGTCTGAGAACCGGGGAGCTGTTTTTT. Its protein product is CSSSPGTSGLRTGELFF.